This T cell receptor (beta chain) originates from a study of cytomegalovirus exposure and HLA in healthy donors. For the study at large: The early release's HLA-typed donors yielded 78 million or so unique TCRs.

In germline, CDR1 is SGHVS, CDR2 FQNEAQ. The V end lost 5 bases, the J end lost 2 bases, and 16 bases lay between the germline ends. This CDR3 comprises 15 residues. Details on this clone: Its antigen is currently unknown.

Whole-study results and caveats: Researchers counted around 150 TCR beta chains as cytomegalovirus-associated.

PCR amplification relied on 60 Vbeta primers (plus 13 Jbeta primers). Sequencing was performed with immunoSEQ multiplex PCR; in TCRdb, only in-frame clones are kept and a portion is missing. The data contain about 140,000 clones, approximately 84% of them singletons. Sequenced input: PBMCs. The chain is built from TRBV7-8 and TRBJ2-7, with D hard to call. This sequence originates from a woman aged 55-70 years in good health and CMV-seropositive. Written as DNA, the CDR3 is TGTGCCAGCAGCCCCCGGTTCGCTGCTACCTACGAGCAGTACTTC. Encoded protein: CASSPRFAATYEQYF.